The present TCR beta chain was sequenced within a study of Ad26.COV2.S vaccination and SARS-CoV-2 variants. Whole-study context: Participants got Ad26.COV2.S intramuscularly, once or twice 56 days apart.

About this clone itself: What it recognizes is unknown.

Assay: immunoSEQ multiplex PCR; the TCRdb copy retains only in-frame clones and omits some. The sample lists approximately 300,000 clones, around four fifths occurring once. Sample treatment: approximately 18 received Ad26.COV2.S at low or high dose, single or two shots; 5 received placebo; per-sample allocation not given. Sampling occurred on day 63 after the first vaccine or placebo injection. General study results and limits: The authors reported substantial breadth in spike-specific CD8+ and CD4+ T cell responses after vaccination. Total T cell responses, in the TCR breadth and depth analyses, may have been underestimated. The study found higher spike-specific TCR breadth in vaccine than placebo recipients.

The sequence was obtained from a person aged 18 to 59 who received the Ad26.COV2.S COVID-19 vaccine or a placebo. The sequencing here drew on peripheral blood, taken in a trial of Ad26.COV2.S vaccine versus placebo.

CDR3 in amino acids: CASSQGIGGTEAFF. In nucleotides, the CDR3 is TGTGCCAGCAGCCAGGGAATCGGGGGAACTGAAGCTTTCTTT. The V call is TRBV9, the J call TRBJ1-1, with D maybe TRBD1 (5 bases). This CDR3 spans 14 amino acids. Germline V lookup: CDR1 SGDLS, CDR2 YYNGEE. Trimming pared 4 bases from V and 5 bases from J, leaving 15 bases between. The full variable domain, rest sourced from reference TRBV9 and TRBJ1-1, is DSGVTQTPKHLITATGQRVTLRCSPRSGDLSVYWYQQSLDQGLQFLIQYYNGEERAKGNILERFSAQQFPDLHSELNLSSLELGDSALYFCASSQGIGGTEAFFGQGTRLTVV.